The rows below give T cell receptor beta chains drawn from one sample of a study of T cells of healthy individuals. TCRdb processed the 5' RACE reads anew with MiXCR; each CDR3 protein has one entry. The data hold about 100,000 distinct CDR3 sequences, with roughly 18% observed a single time. The receptors derive from a human donor in good health. Both conserved end residues are part of each CDR3. The order of the fields is CDR3 DNA, CDR3 protein, clone size, V gene, J gene, D gene. The D gene is left open where the match is weak. Clone size, where shown, is once, few, many, or a class for clones that have expanded.

TGCAGTGCTAGTCAGGGGGCGGGAAACATTCAGTACTTC	CSASQGAGNIQYF	NA	TRBV20-1	TRBJ2-4	TRBD1
TGTGCCAGCAGCACGTCCGGACAGGGGGCTTTCTTT	CASSTSGQGAFF	NA	TRBV11-1	TRBJ1-1	TRBD1
TGCAGCGCCTCACGGCCTAACAATGAGCAGTTCTTC	CSASRPNNEQFF	many	TRBV29-1	TRBJ2-1	NA
TGTGCCAGCACCATCGGTGCGGGGGCCGGTTATGAGCAGTTCTTC	CASTIGAGAGYEQFF	NA	TRBV3-1	TRBJ2-1	NA
TGTGCCAGCAGCTTGGCACAGAATTACAATGAGCAGTTCTTC	CASSLAQNYNEQFF	many	TRBV5-6	TRBJ2-1	NA
TGTGCCAGCAGTTATAGGGGGACACGGAACACTGAAGCTTTCTTT	CASSYRGTRNTEAFF	many	TRBV12-3/TRBV12-4	TRBJ1-1	NA
TGTGCCAGCTCACCCCCCACTAGCGGGTCGACCTACAATGAGCAGTTCTTC	CASSPPTSGSTYNEQFF	many	TRBV18	TRBJ2-1	TRBD2
TGTGCCACCAGCAGTGGACTGACGGCCGTGACGAGCTACACCTTC	CATSSGLTAVTSYTF	many	TRBV15	TRBJ1-2	NA
TGTGCCAGCAGTGACGTGGGTGGAAGCTCCTACGAGCAGTACTTC	CASSDVGGSSYEQYF	NA	TRBV6-2/TRBV6-3	TRBJ2-7	NA
TGCGCCAGCAGCTTGGCCAGTCAAGGACAGGCCTCGTCGACCCAGTACTTC	CASSLASQGQASSTQYF	NA	TRBV5-1	TRBJ2-5	TRBD1
TGTGCCTGGATGGACAGGGGCTTCGGTCCCCAGTACTTC	CAWMDRGFGPQYF	many	TRBV30	TRBJ2-5	TRBD1
TGTGCCAGCAGGGTAGCGGGAGATACCAATGAGCAGTTCTTC	CASRVAGDTNEQFF	NA	TRBV21-1	TRBJ2-1	NA
TGTGCCAGCAGCCTAACGACAGGGGGCAACTATGGCTACACCTTC	CASSLTTGGNYGYTF	few	TRBV7-9	TRBJ1-2	TRBD1
TGCAGTGCTAGTGGGGCCACTAGCGGGGGTCGGCAGTTCTTC	CSASGATSGGRQFF	few	TRBV20-1	TRBJ2-1	TRBD2
TGCGCCAGCAGCTTGGATCTAGCGGGGGGGCCGGAGACCCAGTACTTC	CASSLDLAGGPETQYF	few	TRBV5-1	TRBJ2-5	TRBD2
TGTGCCAGCACCTCCCCGGGTCGCAATCAGCCCCAGCATTTT	CASTSPGRNQPQHF	NA	TRBV28	TRBJ1-5	NA
TGCGCCAGCAGCCAGTTAGGGGTTTCTAATTCACCCCTCCACTTT	CASSQLGVSNSPLHF	few	TRBV4-1	TRBJ1-6	NA
TGCGCCAGCAGCTCGGGCCTCCAGCGGGGGGAAGATACGCAGTATTTT	CASSSGLQRGEDTQYF	NA	TRBV5-1	TRBJ2-3	TRBD2
TGTGCCACCAGTGAAGTAAAACAGGGCTTTGGAGGTGAGCAGTTCTTC	CATSEVKQGFGGEQFF	few	TRBV24-1	TRBJ2-1	NA
TGTGCCAGCAGTAGGGGCCACACAGGGTTAGCGGCCCAGTACTTC	CASSRGHTGLAAQYF	NA	TRBV6-2/TRBV6-3	TRBJ2-5	NA
TGTGCCAGCACGCTAGCGGGAGGAGGGAATGAGCAGTTCTTC	CASTLAGGGNEQFF	NA	TRBV6-5	TRBJ2-1	TRBD2
TGTGCCAGCAGCGTTGGTAGCGGTCCTAGCACAGATACGCAGTATTTT	CASSVGSGPSTDTQYF	few	TRBV7-9	TRBJ2-3	NA
TGTGCCAGCAGCTTAGGGGCCAAAAATTTGAATGGCTACACCTTC	CASSLGAKNLNGYTF	many	TRBV7-2	TRBJ1-2	NA
TGCAGTGCTAGAGATTGGGGGAAGTCTGAGGGGCCGGATCACAATGAGCAGTTCTTC	CSARDWGKSEGPDHNEQFF	few	TRBV20-1	TRBJ2-1	NA